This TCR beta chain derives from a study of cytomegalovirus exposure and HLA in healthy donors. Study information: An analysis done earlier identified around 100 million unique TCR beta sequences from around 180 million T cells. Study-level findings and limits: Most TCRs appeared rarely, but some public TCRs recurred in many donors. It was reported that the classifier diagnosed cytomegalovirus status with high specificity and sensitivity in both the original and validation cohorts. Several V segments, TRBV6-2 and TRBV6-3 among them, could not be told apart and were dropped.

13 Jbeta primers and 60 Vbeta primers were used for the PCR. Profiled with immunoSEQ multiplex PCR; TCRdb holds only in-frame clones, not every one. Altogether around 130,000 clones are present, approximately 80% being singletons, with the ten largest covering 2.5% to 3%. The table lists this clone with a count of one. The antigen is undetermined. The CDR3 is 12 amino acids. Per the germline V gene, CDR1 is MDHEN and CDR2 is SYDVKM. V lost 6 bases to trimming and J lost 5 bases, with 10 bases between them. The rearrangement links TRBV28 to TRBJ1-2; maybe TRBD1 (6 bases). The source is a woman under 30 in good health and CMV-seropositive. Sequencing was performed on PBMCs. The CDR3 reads CASRPGVYGYTF. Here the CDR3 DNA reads TGTGCCAGCAGGCCAGGGGTTTATGGCTACACCTTC.